This is a list of T cell receptor beta chains from one sample in a study of cytomegalovirus exposure and HLA in healthy donors. Sequenced by immunoSEQ multiplex PCR; TCRdb stores in-frame clones only, minus some. Among 150,000 to 200,000 clones listed, 77% were seen once. Source material: PBMCs. The source of these receptors is a female donor in good health and CMV-seronegative. Both conserved end residues are part of each CDR3.

TRBV19,TRBJ1-2,CASSIGRNGYTF
TRBV7-9,TRBJ1-6,CASSLALGQNSPLHF
TRBV11-3,TRBJ1-1,CASSLRTGGNTEAFF
TRBV11-2,TRBJ1-2,CASSPGAGGGYTF
TRBV4-3,TRBJ2-7,CASSRGGTISYEQYF
TRBV6-4,TRBJ2-2,CASSERDSDFTGELFF
TRBV9,TRBJ2-5,CASSVTGEETQYF
TRBV7-3,TRBJ2-4,CASSFGVAGDIQYF
TRBV28,TRBJ2-5,CASRITSGDPQETQYF
TRBV7-7,TRBJ2-7,CASSLGTGLAYEQYF